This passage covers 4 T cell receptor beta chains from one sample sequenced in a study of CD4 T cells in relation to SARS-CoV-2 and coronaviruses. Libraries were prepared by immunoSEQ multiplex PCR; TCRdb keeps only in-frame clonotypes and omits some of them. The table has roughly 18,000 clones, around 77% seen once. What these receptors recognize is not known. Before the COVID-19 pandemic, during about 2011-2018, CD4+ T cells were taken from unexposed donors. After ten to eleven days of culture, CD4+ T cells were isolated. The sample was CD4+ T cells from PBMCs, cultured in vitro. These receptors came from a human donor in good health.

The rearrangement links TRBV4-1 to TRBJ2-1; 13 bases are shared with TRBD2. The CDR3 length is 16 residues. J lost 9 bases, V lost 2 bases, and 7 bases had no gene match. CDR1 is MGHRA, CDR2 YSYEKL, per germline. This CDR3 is CASSQFPGLAGTEQFF. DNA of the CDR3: TGCGCCAGCAGCCAATTCCCGGGACTAGCGGGAACTGAGCAGTTCTTC.

CDR3 loop: CASSLRWDRGSYNEQFF. Here the CDR3 DNA reads TGTGCCAGCAGTTTACGGTGGGACAGGGGCTCCTACAATGAGCAGTTCTTC. This chain joins TRBV28 and TRBJ2-1, with 10 bases matching TRBD1. The CDR3 has 17 residues. With V trimmed by 2 bases and J by 0 bases, 4 bases remained unmatched. Germline assignment: CDR1 MDHEN and CDR2 SYDVKM.

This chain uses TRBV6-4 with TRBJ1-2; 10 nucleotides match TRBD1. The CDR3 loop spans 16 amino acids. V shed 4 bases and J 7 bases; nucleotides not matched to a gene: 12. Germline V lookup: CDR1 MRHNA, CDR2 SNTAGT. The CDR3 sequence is CASSVSGQGPRVGYTF. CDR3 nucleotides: TGTGCCAGCAGTGTTTCGGGACAGGGGCCTCGGGTTGGCTACACCTTC.

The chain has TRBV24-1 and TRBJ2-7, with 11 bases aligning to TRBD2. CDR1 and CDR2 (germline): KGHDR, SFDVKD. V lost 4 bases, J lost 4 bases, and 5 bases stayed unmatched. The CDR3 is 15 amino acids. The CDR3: CATSDQTSGSYEQYF. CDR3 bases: TGTGCCACCAGTGACCAAACTAGCGGGAGTTACGAGCAGTACTTC.